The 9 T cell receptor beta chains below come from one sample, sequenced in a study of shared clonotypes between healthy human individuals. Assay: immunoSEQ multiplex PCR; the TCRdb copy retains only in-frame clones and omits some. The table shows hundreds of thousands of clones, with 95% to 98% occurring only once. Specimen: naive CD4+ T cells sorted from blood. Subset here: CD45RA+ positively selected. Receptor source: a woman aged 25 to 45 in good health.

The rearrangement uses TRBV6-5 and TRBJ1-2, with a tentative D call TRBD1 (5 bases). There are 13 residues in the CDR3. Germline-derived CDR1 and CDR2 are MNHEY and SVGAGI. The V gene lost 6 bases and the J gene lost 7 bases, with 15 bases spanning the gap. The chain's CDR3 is CASRDSVQGGYTF. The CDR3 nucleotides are TGTGCCAGCAGAGATTCCGTCCAGGGTGGCTACACCTTC.

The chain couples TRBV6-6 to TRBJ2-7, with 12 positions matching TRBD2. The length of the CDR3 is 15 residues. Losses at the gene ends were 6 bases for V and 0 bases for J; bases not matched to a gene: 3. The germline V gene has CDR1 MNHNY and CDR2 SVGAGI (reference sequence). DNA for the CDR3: TGTGCCAGCAGCCCTAGCGGGAGGGACTCCTACGAGCAGTACTTC. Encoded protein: CASSPSGRDSYEQYF.

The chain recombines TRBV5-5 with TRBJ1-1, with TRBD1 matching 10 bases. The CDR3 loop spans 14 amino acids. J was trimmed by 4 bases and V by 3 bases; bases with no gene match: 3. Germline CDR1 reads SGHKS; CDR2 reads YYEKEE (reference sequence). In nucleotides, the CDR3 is TGTGCCAGCAGCTCACGGACAGGGGGCACTGAAGCTTTCTTT. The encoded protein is CASSSRTGGTEAFF.

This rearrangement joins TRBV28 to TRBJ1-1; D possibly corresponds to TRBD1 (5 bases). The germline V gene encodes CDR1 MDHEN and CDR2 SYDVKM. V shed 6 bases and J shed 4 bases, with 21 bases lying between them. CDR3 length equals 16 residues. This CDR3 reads CASSSLFRGGGTEAFF. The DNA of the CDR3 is TGTGCCAGCAGCTCCCTGTTCCGGGGCGGGGGCACTGAAGCTTTCTTT.

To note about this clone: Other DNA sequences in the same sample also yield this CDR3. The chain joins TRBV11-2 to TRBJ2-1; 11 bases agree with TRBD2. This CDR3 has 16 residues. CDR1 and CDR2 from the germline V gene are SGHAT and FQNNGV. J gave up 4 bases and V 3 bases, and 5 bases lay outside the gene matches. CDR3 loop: CASSLVGTSGYNEQFF. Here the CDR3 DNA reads TGTGCCAGCAGCTTGGTAGGGACTAGCGGATACAATGAGCAGTTCTTC. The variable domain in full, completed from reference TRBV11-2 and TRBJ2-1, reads EAGVAQSPRYKIIEKRQSVAFWCNPISGHATLYWYQQILGQGPKLLIQFQNNGVVDDSQLPKDRFSAERLKGVDSTLKIQPAKLEDSAVYLCASSLVGTSGYNEQFFGPGTRLTVL.

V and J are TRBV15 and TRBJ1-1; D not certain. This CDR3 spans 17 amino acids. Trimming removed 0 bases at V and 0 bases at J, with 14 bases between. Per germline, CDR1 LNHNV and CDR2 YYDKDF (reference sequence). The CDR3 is CATSREREDPMNTEAFF. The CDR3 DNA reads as TGTGCCACCAGCAGAGAAAGGGAGGACCCGATGAACACTGAAGCTTTCTTT. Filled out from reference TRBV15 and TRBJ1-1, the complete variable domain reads DAMVIQNPRYQVTQFGKPVTLSCSQTLNHNVMYWYQQKSSQAPKLLFHYYDKDFNNEADTPDNFQSRRPNTSFCFLDIRSPGLGDTAMYLCATSREREDPMNTEAFFGQGTRLTVV.

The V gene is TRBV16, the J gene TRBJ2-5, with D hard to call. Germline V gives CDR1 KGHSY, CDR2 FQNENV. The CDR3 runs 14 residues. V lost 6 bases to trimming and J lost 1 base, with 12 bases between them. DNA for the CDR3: TGTGCCAGCAGTCCTAGACTCGGCCAAGAGACCCAGTACTTC. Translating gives CASSPRLGQETQYF.

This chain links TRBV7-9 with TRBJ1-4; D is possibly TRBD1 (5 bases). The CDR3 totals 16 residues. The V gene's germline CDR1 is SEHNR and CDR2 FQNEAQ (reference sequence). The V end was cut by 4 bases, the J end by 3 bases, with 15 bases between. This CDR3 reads CASSSKNDRPNEKLFF. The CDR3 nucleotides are TGTGCCAGCAGCTCCAAAAACGACAGACCTAATGAAAAACTGTTTTTT.

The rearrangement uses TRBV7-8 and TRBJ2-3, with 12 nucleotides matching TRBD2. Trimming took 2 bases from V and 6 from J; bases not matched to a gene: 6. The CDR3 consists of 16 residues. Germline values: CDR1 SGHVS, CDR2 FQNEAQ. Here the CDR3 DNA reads TGTGCCAGCAGCTTAAGGCGGCTAGCGGGAGGGGATACGCAGTATTTT. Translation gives CASSLRRLAGGDTQYF.